This T cell receptor (beta chain) was obtained from a study of CD8 T cells in ankylosing spondylitis. This clonotype was counted between two and nine times. Its antigen is unidentified. The CDR3 has 15 residues. V shed 3 bases and J 5 bases; nucleotides not matched to a gene: 7. Regarding the study as a whole: Typical of ankylosing spondylitis blood, it appeared, was a TCR beta motif of roughly eight highly homologous variants.

TCRdb fed the 5' RACE reads into MiXCR, producing one record per CDR3 protein. The sample lists 670,000 or so distinct CDR3 sequences; around 17% were seen once. The receptor was derived from a male donor with ankylosing spondylitis. The sequenced material came from blood, either unsorted or a sorted T cell fraction (not recorded which). The rearrangement joins TRBV12-3 or TRBV12-4 to TRBJ2-7, with 10 bases lining up with TRBD2. CDR3 in amino acids: CASSFGLADGNEQYF. CDR3 bases: TGTGCCAGCAGTTTTGGACTAGCGGACGGGAACGAGCAGTACTTC.